The clone carrying this T cell receptor (beta chain) has at least ten counts. These data originate in a study of T-cell reconstitution after alpha-beta-depleted transplantation in children. The CDR3 loop spans 13 amino acids. Germline V CDR1 and CDR2: DFQATT, SNEGSKA (reference sequence). A TCRbeta library incorporating unique molecular identifiers was prepared. TCRdb redid the calling of the PCR reads with MiXCR, one entry per CDR3 protein. Here the sample spans hundreds of thousands of distinct CDR3 sequences, about 11% being singletons. The sequences come from PBMCs from the stem cell graft donor, collected from the stem cell graft. This clonotype was sampled from a human donor who donated a stem cell graft to a child with acute myeloid leukemia. The chain has TRBV20-1 and TRBJ2-5; D tentatively fits TRBD1 or TRBD2 (7 bases each). CDR3 region: CSPAGQSGETQYF. The CDR3 region has the DNA TGCAGCCCAGCGGGACAGTCGGGAGAGACCCAGTACTTC.